This TCR beta chain originates from a study of T cell repertoires in cytomegalovirus infection. Study details: Recently identified HLA-C-restricted CMV epitopes were used, and well-studied HLA-B-restricted CMV epitopes were used as well. CMV infection and matching HLA type were both indicated by public TCR beta signatures.

The CDR3 totals 14 residues. The germline V gene encodes CDR1 SGHVS and CDR2 FNYEAQ. V lost 1 base and J lost 4, with 8 bases in between. This clonotype was seen a few times. Antigen unknown. One entry per CDR3 protein results from TCRdb running MiXCR on the reads. The sample contains 800,000 to 950,000 distinct CDR3 sequences, around a third of which appear only once. Broader study findings: Clonotype analysis showed dominance of the ex vivo response by HLA-C-restricted CMV-specific TCR beta clonotypes. Summed frequency of shared TCR beta families picked out CMV carriers who also had the relevant HLA.

The chain recombines TRBV7-6 with TRBJ1-5; no reliable D call. The sample consisted of cultured CD8+ T cells from PBMCs, taken from culture after CMV antigen stimulation. The sequence came from a human donor in good health (CMV status not recorded). Some clones in this sample may be carry-over from other donors' samples. The CDR3 coding sequence is TGTGCCAGCAGCTTAGACGGGAGAAATCAGCCCCAGCATTTT. This gives the protein CASSLDGRNQPQHF.